Presented here are 3 T cell receptor beta chains from one specimen sequenced in a study of OX40 agonist ivuxolimab in advanced cancers. Here immunoSEQ multiplex PCR was the method, and the copy in TCRdb shows in-frame clones only, minus some. The table records approximately 58,000 clones, 84% of them present only once. The sequencing used CD4+ or CD8+ T cells sorted from blood, collected in a trial of the OX40 agonist ivuxolimab. Receptor source: an adult with an advanced solid tumor such as melanoma, head and neck, liver or kidney cancer.

The CDR3 DNA reads TGTGCCAGCAGCGTAGCTCTTGCGGAGAATATTTACGAGCAGTACTTC. This codes for CASSVALAENIYEQYF. The chain couples TRBV9 to TRBJ2-7; the D is unclear. The CDR3 spans 16 residues. Germline loops: CDR1 SGDLS, CDR2 YYNGEE. V shed 0 bases and J shed 4 bases, with 17 bases lying between them.

The chain recombines TRBV10-3 with TRBJ2-2; 9 positions match TRBD1. The CDR3 loop spans 14 amino acids. With V trimmed by 6 bases and J by 5 bases, 4 bases remained unmatched. Germline V gene lookup returns CDR1 ENHRY and CDR2 SYGVKD. CDR3 coding DNA: TGTGCCATCAGCGGGACAGGGCAAACCGGGGAGCTGTTTTTT. Translated, it gives CAISGTGQTGELFF.

The chain joins TRBV19 to TRBJ1-5; D call uncertain. This CDR3 is 15 amino acids long. Germline V CDR1 and CDR2: LNHDA, SQIVND (reference sequence). Trimming removed 4 bases at V and 0 bases at J, with 10 bases between. In DNA, the CDR3 is TGTGCCAGTAGTAGAACTGGGGATAGCAATCAGCCCCAGCATTTT. It specifies CASSRTGDSNQPQHF.